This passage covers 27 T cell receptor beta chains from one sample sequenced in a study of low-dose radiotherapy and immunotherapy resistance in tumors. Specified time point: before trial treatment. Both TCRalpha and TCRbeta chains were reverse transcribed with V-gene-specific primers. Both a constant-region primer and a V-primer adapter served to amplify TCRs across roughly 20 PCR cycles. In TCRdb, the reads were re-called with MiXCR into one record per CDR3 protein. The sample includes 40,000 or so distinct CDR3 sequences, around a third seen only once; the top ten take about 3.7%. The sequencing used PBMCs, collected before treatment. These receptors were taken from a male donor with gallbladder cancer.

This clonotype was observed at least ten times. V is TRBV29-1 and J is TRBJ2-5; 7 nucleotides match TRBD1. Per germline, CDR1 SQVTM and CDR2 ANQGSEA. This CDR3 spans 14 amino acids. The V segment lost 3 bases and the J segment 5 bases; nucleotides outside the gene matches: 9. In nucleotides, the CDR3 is TGCAGCGTTGATCCGCAGGGGGTCTTTGAGACCCAGTACTTC. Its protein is CSVDPQGVFETQYF.

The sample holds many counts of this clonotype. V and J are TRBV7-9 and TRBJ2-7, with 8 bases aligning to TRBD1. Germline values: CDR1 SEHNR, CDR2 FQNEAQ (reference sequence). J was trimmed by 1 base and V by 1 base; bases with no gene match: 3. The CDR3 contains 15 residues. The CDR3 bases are TGTGCCAGCAGCTTAGACAGGGGGATGTCCTACGAGCAGTACTTC. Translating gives CASSLDRGMSYEQYF.

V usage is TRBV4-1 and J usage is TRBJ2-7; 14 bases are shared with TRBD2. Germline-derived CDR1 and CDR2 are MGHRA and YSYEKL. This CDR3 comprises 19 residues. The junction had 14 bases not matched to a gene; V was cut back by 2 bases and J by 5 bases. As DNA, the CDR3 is TGCGCCAGCAGCCAACCCAAGTCTCGGGGACTAGCGGGAGTAAACGAGCAGTACTTC. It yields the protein CASSQPKSRGLAGVNEQYF.

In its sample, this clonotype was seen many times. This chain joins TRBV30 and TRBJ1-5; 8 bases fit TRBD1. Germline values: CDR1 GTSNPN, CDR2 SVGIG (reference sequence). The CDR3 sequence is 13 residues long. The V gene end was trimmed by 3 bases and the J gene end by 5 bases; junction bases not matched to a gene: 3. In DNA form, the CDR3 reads TGTGCCTGGAGGGACAGGGTGGATCAGCCCCAGCATTTT. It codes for CAWRDRVDQPQHF.

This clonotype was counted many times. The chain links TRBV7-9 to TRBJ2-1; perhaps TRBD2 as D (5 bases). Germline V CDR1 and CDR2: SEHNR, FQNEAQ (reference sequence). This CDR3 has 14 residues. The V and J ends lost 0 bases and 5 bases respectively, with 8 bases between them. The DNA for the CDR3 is TGTGCCAGCAGCTTAGCGCGGGTAAACAATGAGCAGTTCTTC. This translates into CASSLARVNNEQFF.

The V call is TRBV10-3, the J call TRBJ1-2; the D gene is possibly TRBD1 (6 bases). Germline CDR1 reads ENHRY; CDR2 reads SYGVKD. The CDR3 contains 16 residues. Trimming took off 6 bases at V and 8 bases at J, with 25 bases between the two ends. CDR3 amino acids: CAISTRGSLLWGGYTF. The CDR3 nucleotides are TGTGCCATCAGCACCAGGGGAAGTTTGCTGTGGGGCGGCTACACCTTC.

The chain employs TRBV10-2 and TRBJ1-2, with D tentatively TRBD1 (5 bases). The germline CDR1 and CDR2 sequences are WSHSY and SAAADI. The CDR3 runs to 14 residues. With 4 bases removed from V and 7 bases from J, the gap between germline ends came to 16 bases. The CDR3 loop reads CASSGGRPRFGYTF. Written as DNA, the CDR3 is TGCGCCAGCAGTGGGGGGAGGCCCCGGTTTGGCTACACCTTC.

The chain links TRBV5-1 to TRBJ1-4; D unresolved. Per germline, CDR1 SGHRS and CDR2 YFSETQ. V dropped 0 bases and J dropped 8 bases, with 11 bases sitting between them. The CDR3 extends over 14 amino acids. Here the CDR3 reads CASSLGAPKEKLFF. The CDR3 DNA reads TGCGCCAGCAGCTTGGGGGCCCCAAAGGAAAAACTGTTTTTT. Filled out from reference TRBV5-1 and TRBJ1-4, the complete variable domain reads KAGVTQTPRYLIKTRGQQVTLSCSPISGHRSVSWYQQTPGQGLQFLFEYFSETQRNKGNFPGRFSGRQFSNSRSEMNVSTLELGDSALYLCASSLGAPKEKLFFGSGTQLSVL.

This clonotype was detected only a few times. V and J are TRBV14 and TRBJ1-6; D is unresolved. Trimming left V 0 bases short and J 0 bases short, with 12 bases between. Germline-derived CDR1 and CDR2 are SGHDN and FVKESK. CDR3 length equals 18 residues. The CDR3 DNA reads TGTGCCAGCAGCCAAGAGGGCAGGAAGAGCTCCTATAATTCACCCCTCCACTTT. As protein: CASSQEGRKSSYNSPLHF.

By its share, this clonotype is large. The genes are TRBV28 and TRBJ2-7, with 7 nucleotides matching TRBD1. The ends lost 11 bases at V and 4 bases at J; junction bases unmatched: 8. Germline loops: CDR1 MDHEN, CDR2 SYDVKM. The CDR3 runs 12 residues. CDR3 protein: CALGDSQYEQYF. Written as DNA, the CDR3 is TGTGCCCTGGGGGACAGTCAATACGAGCAGTACTTC. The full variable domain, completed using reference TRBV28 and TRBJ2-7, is DVKVTQSSRYLVKRTGEKVFLECVQDMDHENMFWYRQDPGLGLRLIYFSYDVKMKEKGDIPEGYSVSREKKERFSLILESASTNQTSMYLCALGDSQYEQYFGPGTRLTVT.

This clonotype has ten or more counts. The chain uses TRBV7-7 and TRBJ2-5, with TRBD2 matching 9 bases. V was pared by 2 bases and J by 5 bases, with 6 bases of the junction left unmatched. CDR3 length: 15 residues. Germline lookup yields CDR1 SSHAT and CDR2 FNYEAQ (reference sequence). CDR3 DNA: TGTGCCAGCAGCTTAATAGCGGGAGAGTTTGAGACCCAGTACTTC. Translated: CASSLIAGEFETQYF.

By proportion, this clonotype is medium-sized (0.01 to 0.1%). CDR3 sequence reads: CASRAGLAYNEQFF. The CDR3 DNA sequence: TGTGCCAGCAGAGCGGGACTGGCATACAATGAGCAGTTCTTC. The rearrangement links TRBV6-1 to TRBJ2-1; 7 bases match TRBD2. Per the germline V gene, CDR1 is MNHNS and CDR2 is SASEGT. The CDR3 contains 14 residues. J gave up 4 bases and V 6 bases, and 6 bases lay outside the gene matches.

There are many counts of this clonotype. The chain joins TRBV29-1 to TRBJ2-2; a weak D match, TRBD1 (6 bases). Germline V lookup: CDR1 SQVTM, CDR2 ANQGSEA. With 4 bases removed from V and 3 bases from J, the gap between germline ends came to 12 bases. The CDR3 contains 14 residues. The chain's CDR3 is CSVGDRLDTGELFF. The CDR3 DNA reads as TGCAGCGTTGGAGACAGGCTGGACACCGGGGAGCTGTTTTTT.

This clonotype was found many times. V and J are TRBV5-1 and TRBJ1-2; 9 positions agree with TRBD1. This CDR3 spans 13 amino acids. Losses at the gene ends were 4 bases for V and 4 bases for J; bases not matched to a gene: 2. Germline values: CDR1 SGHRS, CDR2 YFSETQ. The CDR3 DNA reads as TGCGCCAGCAGCGTGGGACAGGGCTATGGCTACACCTTC. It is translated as CASSVGQGYGYTF.

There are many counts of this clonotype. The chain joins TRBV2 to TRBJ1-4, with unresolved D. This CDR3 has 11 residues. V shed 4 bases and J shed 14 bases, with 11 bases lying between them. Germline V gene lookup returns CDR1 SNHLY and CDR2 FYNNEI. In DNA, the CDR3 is TGTGCCAGCAGTGGTGCGGGTTGGCTGTTTTTT. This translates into CASSGAGWLFF.

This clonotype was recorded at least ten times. The CDR3 bases are TGTGCCAGCAACCGACTAGCGGGGGGCCTAACCTACGAGCAGTACTTC. Translated: CASNRLAGGLTYEQYF. The chain is built from TRBV6-1 and TRBJ2-7; 13 bases match TRBD2. The CDR3 loop spans 16 amino acids. Germline V gene lookup returns CDR1 MNHNS and CDR2 SASEGT. V trimming: 7 bases; J trimming: 2 bases; junction bases outside the gene matches: 8.

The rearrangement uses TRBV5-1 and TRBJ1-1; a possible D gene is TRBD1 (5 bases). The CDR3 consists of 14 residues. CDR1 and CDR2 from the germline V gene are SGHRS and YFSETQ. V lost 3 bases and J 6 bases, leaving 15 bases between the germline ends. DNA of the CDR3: TGCGCCAGCAGCTGGCGACAGTTTACCCCTGAAGCTTTCTTT. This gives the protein CASSWRQFTPEAFF.

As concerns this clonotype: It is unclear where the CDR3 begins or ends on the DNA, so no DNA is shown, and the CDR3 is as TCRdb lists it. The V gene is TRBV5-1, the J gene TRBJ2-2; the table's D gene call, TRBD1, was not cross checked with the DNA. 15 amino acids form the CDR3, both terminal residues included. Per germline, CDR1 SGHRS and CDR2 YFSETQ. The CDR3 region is CASSLPRQTGELFFF.

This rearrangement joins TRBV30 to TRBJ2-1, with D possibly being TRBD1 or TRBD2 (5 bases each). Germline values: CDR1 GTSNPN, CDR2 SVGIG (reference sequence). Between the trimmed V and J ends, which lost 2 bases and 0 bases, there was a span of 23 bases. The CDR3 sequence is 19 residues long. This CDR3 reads CAWSSGTQTRTSSYNEQFF. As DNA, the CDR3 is TGTGCCTGGAGTAGTGGGACCCAGACCCGTACCAGCTCCTACAATGAGCAGTTCTTC.

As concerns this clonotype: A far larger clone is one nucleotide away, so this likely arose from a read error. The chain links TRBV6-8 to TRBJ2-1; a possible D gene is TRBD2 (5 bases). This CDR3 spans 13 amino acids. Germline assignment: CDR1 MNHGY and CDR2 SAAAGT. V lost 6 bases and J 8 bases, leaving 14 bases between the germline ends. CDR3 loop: CASSDLGLDEQFF. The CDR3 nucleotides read TGTGCCAGCAGCGATCTTGGACTCGATGAGCAGTTCTTC.

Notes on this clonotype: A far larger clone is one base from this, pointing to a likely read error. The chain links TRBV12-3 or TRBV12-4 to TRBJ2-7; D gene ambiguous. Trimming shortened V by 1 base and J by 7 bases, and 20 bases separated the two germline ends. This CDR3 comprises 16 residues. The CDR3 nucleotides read TGTGCCAGCAGTTTAGGTCGTGACTCTTACTACAATGAGCAGTACTTC. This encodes CASSLGRDSYYNEQYF.

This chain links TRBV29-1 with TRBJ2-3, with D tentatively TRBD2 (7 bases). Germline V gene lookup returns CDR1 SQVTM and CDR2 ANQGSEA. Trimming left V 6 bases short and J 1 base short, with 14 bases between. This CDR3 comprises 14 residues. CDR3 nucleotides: TGCAGCGTCGCGGGGGCGGGAGGCACAGATACGCAGTATTTT. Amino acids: CSVAGAGGTDTQYF.

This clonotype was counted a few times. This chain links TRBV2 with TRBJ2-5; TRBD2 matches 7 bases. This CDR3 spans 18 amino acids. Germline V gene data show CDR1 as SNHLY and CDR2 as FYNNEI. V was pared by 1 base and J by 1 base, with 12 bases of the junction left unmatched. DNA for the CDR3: TGTGCCAGCAGTGAAGGATTAGGCCAGGGCGGGGGCCAAGAGACCCAGTACTTC. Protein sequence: CASSEGLGQGGGQETQYF.

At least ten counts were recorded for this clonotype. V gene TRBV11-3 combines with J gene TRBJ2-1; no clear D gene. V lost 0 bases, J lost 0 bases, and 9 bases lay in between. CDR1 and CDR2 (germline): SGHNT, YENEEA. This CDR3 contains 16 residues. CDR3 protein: CASSLDRDSSYNEQFF. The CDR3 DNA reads TGTGCCAGCAGCTTAGATCGCGACTCCTCCTACAATGAGCAGTTCTTC.

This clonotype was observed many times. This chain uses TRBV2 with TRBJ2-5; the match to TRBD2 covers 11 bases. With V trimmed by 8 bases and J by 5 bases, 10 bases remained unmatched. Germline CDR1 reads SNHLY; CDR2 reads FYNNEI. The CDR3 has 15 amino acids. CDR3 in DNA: TGTGCCAGCGTACTAGCGGGAGATCAGGGGGAGACCCAGTACTTC. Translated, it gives CASVLAGDQGETQYF.

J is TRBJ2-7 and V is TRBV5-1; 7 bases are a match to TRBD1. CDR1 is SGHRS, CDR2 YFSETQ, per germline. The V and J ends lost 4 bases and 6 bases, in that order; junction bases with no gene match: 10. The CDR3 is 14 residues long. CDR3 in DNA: TGCGCCAGCAGCCGGAGAGACAGGGATGGCGAGCAGTACTTC. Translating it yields CASSRRDRDGEQYF.

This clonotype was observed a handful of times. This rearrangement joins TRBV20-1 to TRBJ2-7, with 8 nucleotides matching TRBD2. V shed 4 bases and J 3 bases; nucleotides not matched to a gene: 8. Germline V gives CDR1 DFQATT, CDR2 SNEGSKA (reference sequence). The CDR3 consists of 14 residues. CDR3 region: CSAIGTRSYYEQYF. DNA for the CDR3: TGCAGTGCTATTGGGACTAGATCTTACTACGAGCAGTACTTC.